This T cell receptor (beta chain) was found in a study of a mutant IDH1 vaccine in newly diagnosed glioma. Specified time point: week 11, during vaccination. Each dose of the vaccine consisted of 300 ug of mutant IDH1 20-mer peptide, with topical imiquimod. Germline V gene data show CDR1 as SQVTM and CDR2 as ANQGSEA. Trimming cost V 0 bases and J 7 bases, with 6 bases left between them. CDR3 size: 11 residues. Note on this clone: As yet, its antigen is unknown.

The table came from immunoSEQ multiplex PCR; TCRdb's copy has only in-frame clones and leaves some out. The sample contains 100,000 to 150,000 clones, 80% of which appear only once. The V call is TRBV29-1, the J call TRBJ1-2; D unclear. The sample consisted of PBMCs, taken from a glioma patient whose treatment included an IDH1 peptide vaccine. The sequence derives from a middle-aged man with glioma. CDR3 nucleotides: TGCAGCGTTGAAGAGGCGGGTGGCTACACCTTC. This translates into CSVEEAGGYTF. Full variable domain (outside the CDR3, taken from reference TRBV29-1 and TRBJ1-2): SAVISQKPSRDICQRGTSLTIQCQVDSQVTMMFWYRQQPGQSLTLIATANQGSEATYESGFVIDKFPISRPNLTFSTLTVSNMSPEDSSIYLCSVEEAGGYTFGSGTRLTVV.